A selection of T cell receptor beta chains follows, all from one sample in a study of blood T cell repertoires in COVID-19. The data were produced by immunoSEQ multiplex PCR, yet TCRdb's version contains in-frame clones alone and is incomplete. The table includes 100,000 or so clones, roughly 80% detected once. Source material: peripheral blood. All receptors derive from a man aged 50-59 years with active or convalescent COVID-19. The CDR3 runs from the conserved cysteine through the conserved F or W. The D gene is left open where the match is weak. The size entry is marked missing in some rows and otherwise reads once, few, many or a size class.

clone size	V gene	J gene	D gene	CDR3 protein	CDR3 DNA
.	TRBV7-2	TRBJ2-1	.	CASSRPGTRYNEQFF	TGTGCCAGCAGCCGCCCGGGGACTCGCTACAATGAGCAGTTCTTC
.	TRBV5-1	TRBJ1-5	TRBD1	CASSLGGQTNQPQHF	TGCGCCAGCAGCCTTGGGGGACAGACCAATCAGCCCCAGCATTTT
.	TRBV28	TRBJ2-1	.	CASSQGGYNEQFF	TGTGCCAGCAGTCAGGGTGGATACAATGAGCAGTTCTTC
.	TRBV7-3	TRBJ1-1	.	CARRAGVGTEAFF	TGTGCCAGGCGGGCGGGGGTTGGCACTGAAGCTTTCTTT
.	TRBV4-2	TRBJ2-1	.	CASSPAGNEQFF	TGTGCCAGCAGCCCCGCGGGCAATGAGCAGTTCTTC
few	TRBV27	TRBJ1-6	.	CASSLFLPLHF	TGTGCCAGCAGTTTGTTCTTACCCCTCCACTTT
.	TRBV5-5	TRBJ2-3	TRBD2	CASSLFPSGSSDTQYF	TGTGCCAGCAGCTTGTTCCCCAGCGGGAGTTCAGATACGCAGTATTTT
.	TRBV10-3	TRBJ2-7	TRBD2	CAISETSGLGYEQYF	TGTGCCATCAGTGAGACTAGCGGCCTAGGCTACGAGCAGTACTTC
.	TRBV18	TRBJ2-1	.	CASTESREPTYNEQFF	TGTGCCAGCACGGAGTCGCGGGAACCGACCTACAATGAGCAGTTCTTC
once	TRBV28	TRBJ2-1	TRBD2	CASSFTGAGLADVPLF	TGTGCCAGCAGTTTTACGGGGGCGGGACTAGCGGATGTCCCTCTCTTC
.	TRBV10-2	TRBJ2-2	.	CASKGGVSTGELFF	TGCGCCAGCAAAGGGGGAGTGAGCACCGGGGAGCTGTTTTTT
.	TRBV14	TRBJ2-1	TRBD1	CASSLTGAPSSYNEQFF	TGTGCCAGCAGCTTAACAGGGGCGCCGAGCTCCTACAATGAGCAGTTCTTC
.	TRBV28	TRBJ2-5	TRBD1	CASAKPGQRDF	TGTGCCAGCGCTAAACCGGGACAGCGAGACTTC
.	TRBV9	TRBJ2-1	.	CASSATSSAAYNEQFF	TGTGCCAGCAGCGCCACATCTAGCGCAGCGTACAATGAGCAGTTCTTC
.	TRBV6-6	TRBJ1-2	TRBD1	CASSGSTGDYGYTF	TGTGCCAGCAGCGGCTCCACAGGGGACTATGGCTACACCTTC
.	TRBV5-1	TRBJ2-1	TRBD2	CASSFGLVDEQFF	TGCGCCAGCAGCTTTGGACTAGTAGATGAGCAGTTCTTC
.	TRBV6-5	TRBJ1-1	.	CASSYGGAYNPEAFF	TGTGCCAGCAGTTACGGGGGGGCTTATAACCCTGAAGCTTTCTTT
.	TRBV7-8	TRBJ1-4	TRBD1	CASSLGRDSNEKLFF	TGTGCCAGCAGCTTAGGACGGGACAGTAATGAAAAACTGTTTTTT
.	TRBV5-1	TRBJ2-5	.	CASSPGSQETQYF	TGCGCCAGCAGCCCCGGGTCTCAAGAGACCCAGTACTTC
.	TRBV28	TRBJ1-4	.	CASSSGHEKLFF	TGTGCCAGCAGTTCAGGTCATGAAAAACTGTTTTTT
once	TRBV18	TRBJ1-2	.	CASSPSDGGYGYTF	TGTGCCAGCTCACCGTCTGACGGCGGTTATGGCTACACCTTC
.	TRBV9	TRBJ2-2	.	CASSVATWETTGELFF	TGTGCCAGCAGCGTAGCTACGTGGGAGACCACCGGGGAGCTGTTTTTT